This T cell receptor beta chain was sequenced for a study of read filtering for tumor transcriptome and immune sequencing (dated by TCRdb to 2018 to 2021). Describing the broader study: The cohort had under 20 male and over 12 female patients with a mean age of about 71 years, ranging from roughly 45 to 85. Using the same bone marrow samples, the study ran both targeted immune repertoire sequencing and bulk whole-transcriptome sequencing and then compared the TCR repertoires from each method. By revised international staging, roughly 8 patients were R-ISS I, some 16 were R-ISS II and about seven were R-ISS III. After DNase treatment, whole-transcriptome libraries were prepared using the TruSeq RNA Access Library Prep Kit. TCR-region mapped reads per sample ranged from about 4.05 to 11 million with IR-seq versus only 85 to 1273 with RNA-seq. One of the main goals was to work out a read-filtering strategy for immune repertoire data, in particular whether clonotypes backed by only a single read should be removed. Summary of the overall study and its limitations: Compared with RNA-seq, IR-seq captured clonotypes at much higher depth and more reliably, and a smaller IR-seq throughput was enough to identify most shared clonotypes. When single-read clonotypes were removed, the proportions of shared clonotypes in IR-seq and RNA-seq correlated more strongly. The sorted CD138-negative fraction was composed of a mixed bone marrow immune population rather than of purified T cells. Single-read clonotypes made up roughly 82% of clonotypes but approximately 3.5% of total reads in IR-seq, and around 73% of clonotypes and approximately 48% of reads in RNA-seq.

Every patient had bone marrow sampled at the time of active disease. Isolation of bone marrow mononuclear cells was performed by Ficoll-Hypaque density gradient centrifugation. To remove myeloma plasma cells, the cells were labeled with CD138 magnetic microbeads on a MACS separator, and CD138-negative cells were then collected by negative selection. Purity of the isolated cells was checked by flow cytometry on an Attune NxT using CD138 antibodies. Total RNA was extracted using TRIzol reagent and was quantified on a NanoDrop spectrophotometer. Paired RNA-seq and IR-seq were performed on each patient's CD138-negative bone marrow sample. The Immunoverse kit was used to build TCR libraries from approximately 410 ng RNA, with molecular barcoded adaptors covering alpha/delta and beta/gamma chains. TCR library preparation used the same RNA that went into transcriptome sequencing. An Illumina HiSeq 4000 with 2 x 150 cycles was used to sequence the TCR libraries. Regarding the original processing steps: Using MiXCR, which included quality filtering and error correction, TCR reads were aligned to human V, D, J and C references and then assembled into CDR3 clonotypes. The tcR package in R was used for analysis of clonotype counts and gene usage diversity. Raw mapping reads were checked after the RNA-seq reads had been mapped by STAR aligner version 2.5.3a onto the human GRCh37 genome. To test how sequencing depth affected the clonotypes detected, IR-seq fastq files were randomly downsampled with Seqtk 1.3. The public reads were reanalyzed by TCRdb: fastp trimming at Q25, MiXCR alignment, in-frame beta chains only. Every distinct CDR3 protein forms one entry, paired with its most common genes and DNA. TCRdb's processing, not the study's, gives the V and J calls here. Across this sample there are 35,000 to 45,000 distinct CDR3 sequences, with approximately 13% seen only once. The biggest ten clones account for approximately 35% of the sample.

This clonotype was counted at least ten times. The specificity of this receptor is unknown. Per-base quality was not reported, and no clone a single base away is much larger than it. Counted from cysteine to phenylalanine, this CDR3 has 17 amino acids. The CDR3 DNA has 51 bases and is translated from base 1. The junction shows trimming of 0 bases on V and 6 bases on J, and the gene matches do not reach 7 bases of it. From the germline V gene (reference sequence), CDR1 is MNHNY and CDR2 is SVGAGI. Sequencing used a population of CD138-negative cells sorted from bone marrow. The cell subset or site label corresponds to: bone marrow mononuclear cells depleted of CD138+ plasma/myeloma cells by negative magnetic selection. The receptor was derived from a donor over 35 with multiple myeloma. The V and J segments used are TRBV6-6 and TRBJ2-1, and 11 bases in between align with TRBD2. The CDR3 here reads CASSYSVRTSGPNEQFF. Read as DNA, the sequence is TGTGCCAGCAGTTACTCTGTCCGGACTAGCGGGCCCAATGAGCAGTTCTTC.